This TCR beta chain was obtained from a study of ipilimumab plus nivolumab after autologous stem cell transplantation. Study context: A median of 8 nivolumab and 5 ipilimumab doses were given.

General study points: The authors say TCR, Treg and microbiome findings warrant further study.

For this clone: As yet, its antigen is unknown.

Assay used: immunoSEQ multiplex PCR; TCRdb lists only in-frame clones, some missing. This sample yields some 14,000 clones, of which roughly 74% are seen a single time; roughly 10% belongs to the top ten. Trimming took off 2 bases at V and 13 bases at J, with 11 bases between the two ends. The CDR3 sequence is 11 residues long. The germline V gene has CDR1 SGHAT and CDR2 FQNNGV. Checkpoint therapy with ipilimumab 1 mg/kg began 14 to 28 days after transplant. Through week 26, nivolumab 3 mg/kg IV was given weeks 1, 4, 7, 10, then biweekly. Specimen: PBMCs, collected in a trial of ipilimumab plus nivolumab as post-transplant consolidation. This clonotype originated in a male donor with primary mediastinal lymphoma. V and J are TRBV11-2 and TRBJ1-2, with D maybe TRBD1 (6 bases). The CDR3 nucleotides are TGTGCCAGCAGCTTATCGGGGGGCGGCACCTTC. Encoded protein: CASSLSGGGTF. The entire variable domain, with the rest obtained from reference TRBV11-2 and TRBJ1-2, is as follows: EAGVAQSPRYKIIEKRQSVAFWCNPISGHATLYWYQQILGQGPKLLIQFQNNGVVDDSQLPKDRFSAERLKGVDSTLKIQPAKLEDSAVYLCASSLSGGGTFGSGTRLTVV.